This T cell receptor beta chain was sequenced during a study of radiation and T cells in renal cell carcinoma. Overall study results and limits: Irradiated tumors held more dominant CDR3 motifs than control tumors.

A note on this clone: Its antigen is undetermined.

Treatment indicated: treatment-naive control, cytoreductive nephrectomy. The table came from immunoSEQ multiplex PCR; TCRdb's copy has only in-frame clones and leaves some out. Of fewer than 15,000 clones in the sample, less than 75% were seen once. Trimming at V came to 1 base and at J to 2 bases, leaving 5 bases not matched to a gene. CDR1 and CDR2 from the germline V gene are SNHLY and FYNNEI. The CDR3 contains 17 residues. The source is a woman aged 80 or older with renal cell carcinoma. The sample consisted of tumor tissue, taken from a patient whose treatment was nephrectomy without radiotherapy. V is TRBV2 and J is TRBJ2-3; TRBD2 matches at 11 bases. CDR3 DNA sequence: TGTGCCAGCAGTGAAGGGCTAGCGGGGGGAACCACAGATACGCAGTATTTT. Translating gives CASSEGLAGGTTDTQYF.